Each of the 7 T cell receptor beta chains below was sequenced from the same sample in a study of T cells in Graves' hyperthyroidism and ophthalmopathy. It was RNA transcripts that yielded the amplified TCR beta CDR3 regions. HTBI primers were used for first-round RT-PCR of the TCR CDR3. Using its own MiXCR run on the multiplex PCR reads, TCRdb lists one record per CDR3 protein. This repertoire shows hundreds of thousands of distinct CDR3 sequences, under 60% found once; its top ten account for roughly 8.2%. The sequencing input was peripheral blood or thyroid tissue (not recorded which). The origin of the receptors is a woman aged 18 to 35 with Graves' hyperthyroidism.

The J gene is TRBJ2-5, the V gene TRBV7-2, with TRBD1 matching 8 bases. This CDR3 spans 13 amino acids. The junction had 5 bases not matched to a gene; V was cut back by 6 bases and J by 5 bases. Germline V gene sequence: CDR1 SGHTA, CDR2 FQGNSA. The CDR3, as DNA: TGTGCCAGCAGGTGGACAGGGTTGGAGACCCAGTACTTC. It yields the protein CASRWTGLETQYF.

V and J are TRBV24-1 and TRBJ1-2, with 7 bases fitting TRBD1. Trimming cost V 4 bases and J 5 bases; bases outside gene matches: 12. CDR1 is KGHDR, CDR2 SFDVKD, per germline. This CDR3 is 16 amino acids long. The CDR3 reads CATSDRDGTAQYGYTF. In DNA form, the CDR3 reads TGTGCCACCAGTGACCGGGACGGGACAGCGCAATATGGCTACACCTTC.

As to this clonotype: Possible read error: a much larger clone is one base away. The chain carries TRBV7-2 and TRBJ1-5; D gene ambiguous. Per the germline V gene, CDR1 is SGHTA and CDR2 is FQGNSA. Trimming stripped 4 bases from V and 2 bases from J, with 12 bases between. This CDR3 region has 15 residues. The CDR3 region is CASSSGWGGNQPQHF. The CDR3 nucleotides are TGTGCCAGCAGCTCAGGATGGGGAGGCAATCAGCCCCAGCATTTT.

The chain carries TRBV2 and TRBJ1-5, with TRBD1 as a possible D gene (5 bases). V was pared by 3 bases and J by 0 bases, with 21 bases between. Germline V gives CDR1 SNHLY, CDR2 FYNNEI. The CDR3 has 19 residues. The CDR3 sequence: CASSEGKGALSYSNQPQHF. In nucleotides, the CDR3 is TGTGCCAGCAGTGAGGGCAAAGGGGCCCTGAGCTATAGCAATCAGCCCCAGCATTTT.

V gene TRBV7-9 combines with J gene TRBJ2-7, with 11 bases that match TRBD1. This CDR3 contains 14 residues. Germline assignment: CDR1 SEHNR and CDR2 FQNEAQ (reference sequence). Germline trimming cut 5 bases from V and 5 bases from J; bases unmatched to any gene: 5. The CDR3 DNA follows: TGTGCCAGCAGCCCCCGGACAGGGGGCAACGAGCAGTACTTC. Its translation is CASSPRTGGNEQYF.

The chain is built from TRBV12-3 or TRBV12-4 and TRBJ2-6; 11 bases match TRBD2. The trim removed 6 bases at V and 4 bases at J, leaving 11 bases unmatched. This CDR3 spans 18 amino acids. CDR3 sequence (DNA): TGTGCCAGCAGGCAACCTAGCGGGAGGTCTTCCGGGGCCAACGTCCTGACTTTC. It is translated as CASRQPSGRSSGANVLTF.

DNA of the CDR3: TGCAGCGTCGTTACGACAGGGCGTCAAGCTTTCTTT. It is translated as CSVVTTGRQAFF. V is TRBV29-1 and J is TRBJ1-1; 7 nucleotides line up with TRBD1. The V gene's germline CDR1 is SQVTM and CDR2 ANQGSEA. V was pared by 6 bases and J by 9 bases, with 10 bases of the junction left unmatched. There are 12 residues in the CDR3.